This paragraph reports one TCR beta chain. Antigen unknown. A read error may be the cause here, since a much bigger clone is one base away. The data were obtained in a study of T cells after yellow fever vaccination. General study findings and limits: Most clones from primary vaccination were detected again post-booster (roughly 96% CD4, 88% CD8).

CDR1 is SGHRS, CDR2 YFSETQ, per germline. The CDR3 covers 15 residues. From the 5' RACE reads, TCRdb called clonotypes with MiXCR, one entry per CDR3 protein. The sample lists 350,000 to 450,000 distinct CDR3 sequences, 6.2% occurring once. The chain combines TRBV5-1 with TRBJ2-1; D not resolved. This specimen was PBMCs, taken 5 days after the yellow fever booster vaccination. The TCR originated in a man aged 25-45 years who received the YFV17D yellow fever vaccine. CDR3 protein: CANSSGASSYNEQFF. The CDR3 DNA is TGCGCCAACAGCTCCGGAGCCAGCTCCTACAATGAGCAGTTCTTC.